This TCR beta chain was recovered during a study of T cells in Graves' hyperthyroidism and ophthalmopathy (dated by TCRdb to the late 2010s). Study-wide context: Peripheral blood was collected at initial diagnosis, before any treatment. The paper reports TCR Vbeta CDR3 sequencing of 140 or so peripheral blood samples: around 45 ophthalmopathy, around 80 hyperthyroidism and approximately 17 progressor patients. An independent validation cohort of under 20 hyperthyroidism patients and some 15 patients who later progressed to ophthalmopathy tested prospective prediction of ophthalmopathy. The roughly 100 discovery patients were divided at random into training and test sets in a 7:3 ratio. TCR V-J signatures able to tell the groups apart were searched for in a discovery cohort of 90 to 100 patients, of whom around 42 had Graves' ophthalmopathy and about 55 had stable Graves' hyperthyroidism. In addition, the study compared T-cell repertoires in thyroid tissue and in blood from six Graves' hyperthyroidism patients. Following sampling, methimazole starting at 30 mg daily was given to hyperthyroidism patients, and high-dose intravenous methylprednisolone was given to ophthalmopathy patients. The paper as a whole reports these results and caveats: Sample size was not statistically predetermined, and blinding of investigators to group allocation was not performed. Most expanded thyroid clonotypes (frequency above 0.001) were also found in blood, which suggests that blood repertoires may mirror thyroid immune responses. A 13 V-J signature model separated ophthalmopathy from stable hyperthyroidism, with 87.88% sensitivity and just under 84% specificity in cross-validation and 80%/75% in testing. In validation, progression to ophthalmopathy was predicted by the model with nearly 71% sensitivity and under 85% specificity, a median of around 6.5 months before onset.

TCR beta CDR3 regions were amplified from RNA transcripts. The TCR CDR3 was subjected to a first round of RT-PCR using the HTBI primer set and the Qiagen OneStep RT-PCR kit. Libraries were constructed in a second round of multiplex PCR, after which size selection and purification were carried out. Sequencing of the libraries was done on an Illumina HiSeq2000 using paired-end 100 bp reads. The paper's data handling went like this. SOAPnuke was used to process the raw data, removing reads that contained adapters or uncalled bases, had a mean Phred below 15, or lacked an exact match to the constant primer or identifier. COPE v1.2.5 was used to merge high-quality paired reads, and clonotypes were defined as unique nucleotide sequences. MiTCR v1.1 was used to align the clonotypes against IMGT TRBV, TRBD and TRBJ reference segments. Analysis was restricted to V-J combinations with a frequency above 0.0001, which covered 99.2% of repertoires. A TCS score was defined as the ratio between F50 (clonal expansion) and ExV (chaos), using BLOSUM62-based TCRdist between CDR3 peptides within each V-J. Welch's t-statistics and random forest reduced 500 to 650 V-J features to under 15, which were used in a naive Bayes classifier (R e1071). In-frame beta chains were kept once TCRdb had trimmed the public reads at Q25 with fastp and called clones with MiXCR. Rows are unified per CDR3 protein, each entry keeping the most common DNA and genes. These V and J calls rely on TCRdb rather than the paper's analysis. The sample table holds roughly 640,000 distinct CDR3 sequences, of which around 15% were seen once. 2.5% to 4% of the sample is taken by the ten largest.

Ophthalmopathy patients had moderately to severely active disease, with a Clinical Activity Score of 3 or more, a NOSPECS grade of 4 or more, and a disease duration of less than 3 months. Patients with uncontrolled infections, other autoimmune diseases, pregnancy or lactation were excluded. Diagnoses relied on clinical symptoms, serum thyroxine and TRAb, thyroid ultrasound and orbital computed tomography. Ficoll-Paque density gradient centrifugation was used to isolate PBMCs from approximately 10 ml of fresh peripheral blood. Total RNA was extracted with Trizol reagent, and quality was checked on an Agilent 2100 Bioanalyzer. The V end loses 4 bases and the J end loses 4 bases, and a stretch of 13 bases separates them. The germline V gene sets CDR1 to ENHRY and CDR2 to SYGVKD. Taken from cysteine to phenylalanine, the CDR3 has 14 residues. Solely the CDR3 DNA is kept, with 42 bases framed from the first base.

The sample holds a few counts of this clonotype. Its antigen is unknown. No much larger clone is present one base from it, and per-base qualities are unavailable. The TCR sequence derives from a woman aged 40 to 50 with Graves' ophthalmopathy. Rearrangement joined TRBV10-3 to TRBJ2-5; TRBD1 is perhaps the D gene, given 5 matching bases. The sample was blood. CDR3 protein: CAISVGAASETQYF. In nucleotide form, the sequence is TGTGCCATCAGTGTAGGGGCAGCCTCAGAGACCCAGTACTTC.